The sample holds a few counts of the clone carrying this T cell receptor (beta chain). Antigen specificity is unknown. The PCR was carried out with 60 Vbeta primers and 13 Jbeta primers. Assay used: immunoSEQ multiplex PCR; TCRdb lists only in-frame clones, some missing. The sample has some 200,000 clones; roughly 83% are singletons. This record belongs to a study of cytomegalovirus exposure and HLA in healthy donors. Study-level findings and limits: An analysis done earlier found most TCR beta V segments productive about 87% or about 30% of the time. Presence/absence analyses assumed roughly uniform sequencing depth across donors, which may not hold.

Germline CDR1 WNHNN, CDR2 SYGVQD (reference sequence). The trim removed 0 bases at V and 2 bases at J, leaving 5 bases unmatched. CDR3 size: 17 residues. The chain links TRBV10-1 to TRBJ2-3; 10 positions match TRBD2. Sequences were obtained from PBMCs. This TCR came from a woman in her 50s in good health and CMV-seronegative. The CDR3 DNA is TGCGCCAGCAGTGAGTCTAAACTAGCGGGGCCCACAGATACGCAGTATTTT. Its protein product is CASSESKLAGPTDTQYF.